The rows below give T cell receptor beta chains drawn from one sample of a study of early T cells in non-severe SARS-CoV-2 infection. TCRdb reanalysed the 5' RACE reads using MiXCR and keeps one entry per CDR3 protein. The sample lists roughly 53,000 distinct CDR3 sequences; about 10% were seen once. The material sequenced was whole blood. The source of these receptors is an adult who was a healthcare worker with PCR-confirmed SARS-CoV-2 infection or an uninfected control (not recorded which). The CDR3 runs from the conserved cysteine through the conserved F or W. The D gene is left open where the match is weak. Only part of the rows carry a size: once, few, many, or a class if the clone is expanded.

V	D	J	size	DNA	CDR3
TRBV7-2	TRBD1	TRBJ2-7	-	TGTGCCAGCAGCCCGAGGACAGGACACGAGCAGTACTTC	CASSPRTGHEQYF
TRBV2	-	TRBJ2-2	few	TGTGCCAGCAGTGAAGAATCAGTGTGGAACACCGGGGAGCTGTTTTTT	CASSEESVWNTGELFF
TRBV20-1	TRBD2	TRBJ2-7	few	TGCAGTGCGACCTCTTTTCCATTCCAGCGGGAGGCCTACGAGCAGTACTTC	CSATSFPFQREAYEQYF
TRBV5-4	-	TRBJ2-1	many	TGTGCCAGCAGCTTGGCAACTACCCCCTACAATGAGCAGTTCTTC	CASSLATTPYNEQFF
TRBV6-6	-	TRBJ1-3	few	TGTGCCAGCAGTCGAGGGGGGGCCGGAAACACCATATATTTT	CASSRGGAGNTIYF
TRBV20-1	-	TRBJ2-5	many	TGCAGTGCTAAAAAATCCTCAACTGCGGGACCCAGGCCGGAGACCCAGTACTTC	CSAKKSSTAGPRPETQYF
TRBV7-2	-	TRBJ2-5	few	TGTGCCAGCAGCTTTGGGCCAGAGACCCAGTACTTC	CASSFGPETQYF
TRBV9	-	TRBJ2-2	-	TGTGCCAGCAGCGTAAGACCCACCGGGGAGCTGTTTTTT	CASSVRPTGELFF
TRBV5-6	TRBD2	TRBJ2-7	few	TGTGCCAGCAGCTGGGGGACTAGCGCTAGCTCCTACGAGCAGTACTTC	CASSWGTSASSYEQYF
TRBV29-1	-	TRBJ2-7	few	TGCAGCGTTGGGTCGGCCAAAAACGAGCAGTACTTC	CSVGSAKNEQYF
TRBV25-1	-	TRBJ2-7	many	TGTGCCAGCAGTGATGGGACATCCGGCCCCTACGAGCAGTACTTC	CASSDGTSGPYEQYF
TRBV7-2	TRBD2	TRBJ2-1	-	TGTGCCAGCAGCTTAAGAGCGGGGAGCTCCTACAATGAGCAGTTCTTC	CASSLRAGSSYNEQFF
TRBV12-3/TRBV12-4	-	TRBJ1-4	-	TGTGCCAGCAGTTTGAGGAATGAAAAACTGTTTTTT	CASSLRNEKLFF
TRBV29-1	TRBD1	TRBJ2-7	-	TGCAGCGTTGAAGTTACCGGGACAGGGGGCTACGAGCAGTACTTC	CSVEVTGTGGYEQYF
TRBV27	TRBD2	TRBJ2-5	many	TGTGCCAGCAGACATCACGGACTAGCGTCTCACCAAGAGACCCAGTACTTC	CASRHHGLASHQETQYF
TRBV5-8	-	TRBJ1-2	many	TGTGCCAGCAGCTTAAGGGGCTCTAACTATGGCTACACCTTC	CASSLRGSNYGYTF
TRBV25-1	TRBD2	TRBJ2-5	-	TGTGCCAGCAGGGCTAGCGGAGAGGAGACCCAGTACTTC	CASRASGEETQYF
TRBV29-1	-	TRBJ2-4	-	TGCAGCACGGAGAGGGTCTCTAAAAACATTCAGTACTTC	CSTERVSKNIQYF
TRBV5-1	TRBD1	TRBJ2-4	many	TGCGCCAGCAGCTCAGGGACAGGGGGAAACATTCAGTACTTC	CASSSGTGGNIQYF
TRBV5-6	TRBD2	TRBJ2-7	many	TGTGCCAGCAGCTTTCCAGGGACTAGCCGCGAGCAGTACTTC	CASSFPGTSREQYF
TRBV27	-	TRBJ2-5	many	TGTGCCAGCAGGTCAGGGATCGCGGAGACCCAGTACTTC	CASRSGIAETQYF
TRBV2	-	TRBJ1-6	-	TGTGCCAGCAGTGAATTAGGCAGGGTCGGCTCACCCCTCCACTTT	CASSELGRVGSPLHF
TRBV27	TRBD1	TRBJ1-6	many	TGTGCCAGCACTTGGACAGGCTTCTCTCATAATTCACCCCTCCACTTT	CASTWTGFSHNSPLHF
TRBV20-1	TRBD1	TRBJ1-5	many	TGCAGTGCTTTCGGACAGGGAGATAGCAATCAGCCCCAGCATTTT	CSAFGQGDSNQPQHF
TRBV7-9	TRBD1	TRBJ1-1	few	TGTGCCAGCAGCTCCACTCTGACAGGGGTGAACACTGAAGCTTTCTTT	CASSSTLTGVNTEAFF
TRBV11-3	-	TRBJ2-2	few	TGTGCCAGCAGCTTAGGCGGGGTCTTCACCGGGGAGCTGTTTTTT	CASSLGGVFTGELFF